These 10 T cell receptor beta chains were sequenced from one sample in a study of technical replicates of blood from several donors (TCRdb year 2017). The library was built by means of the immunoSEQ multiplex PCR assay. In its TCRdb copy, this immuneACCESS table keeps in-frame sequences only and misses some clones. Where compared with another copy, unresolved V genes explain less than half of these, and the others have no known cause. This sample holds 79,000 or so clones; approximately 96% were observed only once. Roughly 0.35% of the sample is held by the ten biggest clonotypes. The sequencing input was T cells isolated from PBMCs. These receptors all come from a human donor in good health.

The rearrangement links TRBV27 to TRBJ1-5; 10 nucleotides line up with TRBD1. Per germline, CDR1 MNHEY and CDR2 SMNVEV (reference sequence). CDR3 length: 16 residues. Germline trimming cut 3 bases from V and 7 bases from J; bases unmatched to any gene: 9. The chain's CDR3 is CASSFVRGTGDQPQHF. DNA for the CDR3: TGTGCCAGCAGTTTCGTGCGGGGGACAGGGGACCAGCCCCAGCATTTT.

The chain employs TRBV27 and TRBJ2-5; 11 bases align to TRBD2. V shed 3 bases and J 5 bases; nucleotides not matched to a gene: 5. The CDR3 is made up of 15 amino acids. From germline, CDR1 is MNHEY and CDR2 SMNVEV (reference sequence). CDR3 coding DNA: TGTGCCAGCAGTTTGGGTTTAGCGGGAGGGGAGACCCAGTACTTC. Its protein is CASSLGLAGGETQYF.

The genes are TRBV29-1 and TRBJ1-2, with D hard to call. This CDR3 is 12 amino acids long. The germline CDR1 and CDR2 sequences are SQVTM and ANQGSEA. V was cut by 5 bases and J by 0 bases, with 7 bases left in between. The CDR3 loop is CSVTDTNYGYTF. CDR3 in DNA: TGCAGCGTTACTGACACTAACTATGGCTACACCTTC. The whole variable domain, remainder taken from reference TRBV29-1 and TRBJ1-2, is SAVISQKPSRDICQRGTSLTIQCQVDSQVTMMFWYRQQPGQSLTLIATANQGSEATYESGFVIDKFPISRPNLTFSTLTVSNMSPEDSSIYLCSVTDTNYGYTFGSGTRLTVV.

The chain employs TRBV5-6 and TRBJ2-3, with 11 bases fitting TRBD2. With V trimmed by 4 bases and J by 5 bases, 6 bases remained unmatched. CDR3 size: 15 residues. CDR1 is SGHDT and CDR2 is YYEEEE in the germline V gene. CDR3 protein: CASSPLAGVGDTQYF. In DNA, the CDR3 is TGTGCCAGCAGCCCACTAGCGGGAGTTGGAGATACGCAGTATTTT.

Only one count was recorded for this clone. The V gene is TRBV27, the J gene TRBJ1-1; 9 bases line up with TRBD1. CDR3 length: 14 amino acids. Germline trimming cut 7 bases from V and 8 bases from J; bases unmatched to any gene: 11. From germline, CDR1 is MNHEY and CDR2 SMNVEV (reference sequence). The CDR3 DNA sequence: TGTGCCAGCACTGATCAACCCGGGACAGGGGAAGCTTTCTTT. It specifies CASTDQPGTGEAFF.

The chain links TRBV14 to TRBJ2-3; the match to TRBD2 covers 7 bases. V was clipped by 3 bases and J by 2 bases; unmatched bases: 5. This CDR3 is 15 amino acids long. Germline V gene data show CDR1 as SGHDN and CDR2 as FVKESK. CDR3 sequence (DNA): TGTGCCAGCAGCCAGCCTAGCGGCTACACAGATACGCAGTATTTT. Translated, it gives CASSQPSGYTDTQYF.

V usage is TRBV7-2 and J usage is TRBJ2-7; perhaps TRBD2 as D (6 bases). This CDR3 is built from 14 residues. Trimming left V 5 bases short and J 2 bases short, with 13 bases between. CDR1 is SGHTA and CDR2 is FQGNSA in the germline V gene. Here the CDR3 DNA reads TGTGCCAGCAGCCCGACGGGACTCCCCTACGAGCAGTACTTC. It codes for CASSPTGLPYEQYF.

CDR3 protein: CASSQTGGYGYTF. The DNA for the CDR3 is TGTGCCAGCAGTCAGACAGGGGGCTATGGCTACACCTTC. J is TRBJ1-2 and V is TRBV6-6; 9 positions agree with TRBD1. The germline V gene encodes CDR1 MNHNY and CDR2 SVGAGI (reference sequence). The CDR3 has 13 amino acids. Trimming removed 5 bases from V and 4 bases from J; junction bases left unmatched: 2.

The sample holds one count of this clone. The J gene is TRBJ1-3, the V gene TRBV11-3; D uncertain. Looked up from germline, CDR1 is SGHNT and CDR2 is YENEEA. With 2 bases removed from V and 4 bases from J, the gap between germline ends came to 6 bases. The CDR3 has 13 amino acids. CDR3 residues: CASSLSSGNTIYF. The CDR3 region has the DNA TGTGCCAGCAGCTTATCGTCCGGAAACACCATATATTTT.

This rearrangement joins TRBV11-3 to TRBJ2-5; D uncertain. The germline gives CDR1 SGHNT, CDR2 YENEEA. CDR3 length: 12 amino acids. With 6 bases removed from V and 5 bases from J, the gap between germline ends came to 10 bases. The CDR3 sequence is CASSSSWETQYF. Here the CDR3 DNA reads TGTGCCAGCAGTTCCAGTTGGGAGACCCAGTACTTC.